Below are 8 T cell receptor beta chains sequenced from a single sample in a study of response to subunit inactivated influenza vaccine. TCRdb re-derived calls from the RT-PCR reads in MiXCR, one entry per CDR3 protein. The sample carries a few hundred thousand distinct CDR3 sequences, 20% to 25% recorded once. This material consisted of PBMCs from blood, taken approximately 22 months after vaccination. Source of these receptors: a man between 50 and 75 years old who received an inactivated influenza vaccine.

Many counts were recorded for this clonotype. The CDR3 is CASSPDGHSNQPQHF. In DNA, the CDR3 is TGCGCCAGCAGTCCCGACGGACATAGCAATCAGCCCCAGCATTTT. This sequence joins TRBV10-2 and TRBJ1-5; a possible D gene is TRBD1 (5 bases). CDR3 size: 15 residues. Trimming removed 5 bases from V and 0 bases from J, with 11 bases in between. Germline V gene data show CDR1 as WSHSY and CDR2 as SAAADI.

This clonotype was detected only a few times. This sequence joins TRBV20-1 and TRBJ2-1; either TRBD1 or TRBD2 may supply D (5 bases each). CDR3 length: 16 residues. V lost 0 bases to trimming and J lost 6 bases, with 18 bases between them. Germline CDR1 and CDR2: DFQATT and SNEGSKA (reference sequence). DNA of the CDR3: TGCAGTGCTAGAGATCAAGGGACCCAGGTTGGCAATGAGCAGTTCTTC. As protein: CSARDQGTQVGNEQFF.

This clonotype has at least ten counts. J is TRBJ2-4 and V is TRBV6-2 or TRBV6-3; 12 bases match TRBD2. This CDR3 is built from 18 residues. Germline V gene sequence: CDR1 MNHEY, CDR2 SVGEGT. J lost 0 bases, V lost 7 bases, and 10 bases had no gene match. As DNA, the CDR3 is TGTGCCAGCAATAGATGGACTAGCGGGACCACAGCCAAAAACATTCAGTACTTC. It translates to CASNRWTSGTTAKNIQYF.

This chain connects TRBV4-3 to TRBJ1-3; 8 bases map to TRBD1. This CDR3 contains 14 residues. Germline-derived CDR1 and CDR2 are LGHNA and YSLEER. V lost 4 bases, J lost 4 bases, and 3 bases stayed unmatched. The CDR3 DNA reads TGCGCCAGCAGCCTGGACAGGGAAGGAAACACCATATATTTT. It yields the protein CASSLDREGNTIYF.

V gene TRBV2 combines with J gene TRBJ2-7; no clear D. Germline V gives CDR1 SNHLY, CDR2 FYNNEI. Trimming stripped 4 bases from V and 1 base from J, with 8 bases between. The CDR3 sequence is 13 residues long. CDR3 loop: CASSGFVSYEQYF. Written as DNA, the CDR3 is TGTGCCAGCAGTGGGTTTGTGTCCTACGAGCAGTACTTC.

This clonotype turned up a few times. CDR3 residues: CSSHMFSEAQYF. In DNA form, the CDR3 reads TGCAGCTCTCATATGTTCTCCGAAGCGCAGTATTTT. The gene calls are TRBV29-1 and TRBJ2-3; no definite D call. The germline V gene encodes CDR1 SQVTM and CDR2 ANQGSEA. Trimming cost V 8 bases and J 10 bases, with 19 bases left between them. The CDR3 consists of 12 residues.

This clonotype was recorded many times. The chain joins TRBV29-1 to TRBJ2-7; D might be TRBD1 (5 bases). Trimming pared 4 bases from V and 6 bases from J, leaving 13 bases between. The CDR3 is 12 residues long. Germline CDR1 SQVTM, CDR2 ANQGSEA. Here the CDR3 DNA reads TGCAGCGTTGGGGGCTTTCGGACCGAGCAGTACTTC. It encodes CSVGGFRTEQYF.

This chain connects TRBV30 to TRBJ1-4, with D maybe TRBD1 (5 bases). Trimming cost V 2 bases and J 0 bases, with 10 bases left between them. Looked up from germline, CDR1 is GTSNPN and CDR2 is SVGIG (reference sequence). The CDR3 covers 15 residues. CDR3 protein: CAWSPLGATNEKLFF. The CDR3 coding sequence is TGTGCCTGGAGTCCACTGGGGGCAACTAATGAAAAACTGTTTTTT.